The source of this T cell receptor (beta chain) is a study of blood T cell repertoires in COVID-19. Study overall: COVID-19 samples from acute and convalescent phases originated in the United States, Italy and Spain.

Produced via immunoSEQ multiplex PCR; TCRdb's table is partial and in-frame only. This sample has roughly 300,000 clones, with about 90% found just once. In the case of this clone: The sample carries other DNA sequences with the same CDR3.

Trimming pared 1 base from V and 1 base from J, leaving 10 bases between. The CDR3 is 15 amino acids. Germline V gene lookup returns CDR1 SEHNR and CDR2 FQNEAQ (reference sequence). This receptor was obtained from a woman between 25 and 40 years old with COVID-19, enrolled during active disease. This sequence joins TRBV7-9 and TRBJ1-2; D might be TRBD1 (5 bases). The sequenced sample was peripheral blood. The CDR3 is CASSLGAGLNYGYTF. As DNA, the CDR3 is TGTGCCAGCAGCTTAGGAGCAGGGCTTAACTATGGCTACACCTTC.